The 12 T cell receptor beta chains below were found in one sample sequenced in a study of ipilimumab plus nivolumab after autologous stem cell transplantation. Generated by immunoSEQ multiplex PCR, the TCRdb table keeps only in-frame clones and is missing some. The sample shows tens of thousands of clones, approximately 83% of them seen only once. The input for sequencing was PBMCs, taken in a trial of ipilimumab plus nivolumab as post-transplant consolidation. Receptor source: a male donor with diffuse large B-cell lymphoma.

The rearrangement links TRBV6-5 to TRBJ2-3; D gene unclear. With 5 bases removed from V and 6 bases from J, the gap between germline ends came to 18 bases. This CDR3 is 15 amino acids long. Germline CDR1 reads MNHEY; CDR2 reads SVGAGI. The CDR3 nucleotides are TGTGCCAGCAGTACCTTTAACGTCCCGGACGATACGCAGTATTTT. This gives the protein CASSTFNVPDDTQYF.

This clone has a single count. The genes are TRBV6-5 and TRBJ1-1; D gene uncertain. The CDR3 covers 11 residues. Germline-derived CDR1 and CDR2 are MNHEY and SVGAGI. Trimming took off 7 bases at V and 6 bases at J, with 9 bases between the two ends. This CDR3 reads CASTPMAEAFF. CDR3 nucleotide sequence: TGTGCCAGCACCCCCATGGCTGAAGCTTTCTTT.

As regards this clone: The sample has other DNA sequences that encode this CDR3 too. The rearrangement joins TRBV5-1 to TRBJ1-4; D is ambiguous. Per the germline V gene, CDR1 is SGHRS and CDR2 is YFSETQ. The CDR3 has 15 amino acids. V was cut by 5 bases and J by 0 bases, with 11 bases left in between. Written as DNA, the CDR3 is TGCGCCAGCAGTTTAACGGGAGCAACTAATGAAAAACTGTTTTTT. Protein sequence: CASSLTGATNEKLFF.

This clone was counted only a few times. The V call is TRBV6-5, the J call TRBJ1-5, with D uncertain. In germline, CDR1 is MNHEY, CDR2 SVGAGI. The CDR3 consists of 14 residues. Trimming left V 5 bases short and J 6 bases short, with 14 bases between. This chain's CDR3 is CASSEVDLIQPQHF. CDR3 in DNA: TGTGCCAGCAGTGAGGTGGATCTCATTCAGCCCCAGCATTTT.

The rearrangement joins TRBV19 to TRBJ1-4; possibly TRBD1 for D (5 bases). Per the germline V gene, CDR1 is LNHDA and CDR2 is SQIVND (reference sequence). V was pared by 5 bases and J by 4 bases, with 11 bases between. The CDR3 consists of 14 residues. The CDR3 here is CASSSRQLNEKLFF. CDR3 DNA: TGTGCCAGTAGTTCCCGACAGCTTAATGAAAAACTGTTTTTT.

The gene calls are TRBV6-1 and TRBJ2-7, with 11 bases identical to TRBD2. This CDR3 contains 15 residues. J was trimmed by 0 bases and V by 3 bases; bases with no gene match: 1. The germline V gene encodes CDR1 MNHNS and CDR2 SASEGT. The CDR3: CASSETSGASYEQYF. In nucleotides, the CDR3 is TGTGCCAGCAGTGAGACTAGCGGGGCCTCCTACGAGCAGTACTTC.

The genes are TRBV19 and TRBJ2-1, with D possibly being TRBD2 (5 bases). The V gene lost 5 bases and the J gene lost 2 bases, with 10 bases spanning the gap. The CDR3 length is 14 residues. Per the germline V gene, CDR1 is LNHDA and CDR2 is SQIVND (reference sequence). The CDR3 DNA reads TGTGCCAGTAGTTTGAGGGCTCCCTACAATGAGCAGTTCTTC. Translation: CASSLRAPYNEQFF.

The V gene is TRBV7-2, the J gene TRBJ2-7, with 7 nucleotides matching TRBD1. Germline values: CDR1 SGHTA, CDR2 FQGNSA. V lost 3 bases, J lost 2 bases, and 4 bases stayed unmatched. The CDR3 contains 14 residues. The CDR3 region is CASSLKGAAYEQYF. The DNA for the CDR3 is TGTGCCAGCAGCTTGAAGGGGGCGGCCTACGAGCAGTACTTC.

This clone was detected only once. CDR3 loop: CASSLGRTGGNQPQHF. The CDR3 DNA reads TGTGCCAGTAGTCTTGGAAGGACAGGGGGAAATCAGCCCCAGCATTTT. The J gene is TRBJ1-5, the V gene TRBV19, with 10 bases matching TRBD1. The V gene end was trimmed by 5 bases and the J gene end by 4 bases; junction bases not matched to a gene: 8. Per germline, CDR1 LNHDA and CDR2 SQIVND (reference sequence). This CDR3 comprises 16 residues.

The J gene is TRBJ2-2, the V gene TRBV7-9; D remains ambiguous. Trimming removed 5 bases at V and 6 bases at J, with 19 bases between. CDR3 length: 16 amino acids. Germline assignment: CDR1 SEHNR and CDR2 FQNEAQ (reference sequence). CDR3 amino acids: CASSPSGSGMPGELFF. The CDR3 region has the DNA TGTGCCAGCAGCCCGAGTGGTAGTGGGATGCCCGGGGAGCTGTTTTTT.

V usage is TRBV6-6 and J usage is TRBJ1-1, with D perhaps TRBD1 (6 bases). V lost 7 bases, J lost 6 bases, and 15 bases lay in between. This CDR3 has 13 residues. From germline, CDR1 is MNHNY and CDR2 SVGAGI (reference sequence). Written as DNA, the CDR3 is TGTGCCAGCATCGGGACGTCAGGGGCTGAAGCTTTCTTT. It yields the protein CASIGTSGAEAFF.

The rearrangement joins TRBV2 to TRBJ2-5; D call uncertain. The DNA end lines up better with TRBJ2-7; the J call may be wrong. The CDR3 consists of 13 residues. Germline lookup yields CDR1 SNHLY and CDR2 FYNNEI. The CDR3 sequence: CASMAYSSYEQYF. The CDR3 region has the DNA TGTGCCAGCATGGCCTACAGCTCCTACGAGCAGTACTTC.